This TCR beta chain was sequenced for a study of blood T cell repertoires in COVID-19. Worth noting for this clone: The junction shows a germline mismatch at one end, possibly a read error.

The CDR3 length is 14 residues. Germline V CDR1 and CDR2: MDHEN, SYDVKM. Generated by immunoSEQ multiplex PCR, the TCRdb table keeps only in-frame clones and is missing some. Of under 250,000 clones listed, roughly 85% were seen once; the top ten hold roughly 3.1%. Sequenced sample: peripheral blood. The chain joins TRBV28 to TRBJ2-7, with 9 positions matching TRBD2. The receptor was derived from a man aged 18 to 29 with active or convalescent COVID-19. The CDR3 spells CASSPHRGSGRSDF. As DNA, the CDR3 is TGTGCCAGCAGTCCCCATCGGGGTAGCGGGAGATCGGACTTC.